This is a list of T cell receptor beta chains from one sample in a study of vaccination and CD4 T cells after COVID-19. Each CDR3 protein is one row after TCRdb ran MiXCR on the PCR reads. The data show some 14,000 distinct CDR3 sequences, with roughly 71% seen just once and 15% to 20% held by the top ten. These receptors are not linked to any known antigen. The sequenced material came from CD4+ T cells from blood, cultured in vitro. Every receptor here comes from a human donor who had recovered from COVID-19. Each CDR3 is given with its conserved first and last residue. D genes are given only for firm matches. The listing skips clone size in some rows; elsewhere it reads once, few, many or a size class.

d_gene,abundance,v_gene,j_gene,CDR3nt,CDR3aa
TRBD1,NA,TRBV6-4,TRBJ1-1,TGTGCCAGCAGTGACTCCGGGACAGGGAGGACTGAAGCTTTCTTT,CASSDSGTGRTEAFF
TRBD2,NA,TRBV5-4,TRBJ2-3,TGTGCCAGCAGCCCCACTAGCGGAGTTGGTAGAGATACGCAGTATTTT,CASSPTSGVGRDTQYF
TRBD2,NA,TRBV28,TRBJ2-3,TGTGCCAGCTATGGGGGAGGGCCTACAGATACGCAGTATTTT,CASYGGGPTDTQYF
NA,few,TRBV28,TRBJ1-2,TGTGCCAGCAGGGCTTATACAGGGTCTAACTATGGCTACACCTTC,CASRAYTGSNYGYTF
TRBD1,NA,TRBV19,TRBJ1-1,TGTGCCAGTAGTATTCGACAGGGGGGCACTGAAGCTTTCTTT,CASSIRQGGTEAFF
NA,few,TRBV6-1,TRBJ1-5,TGTGCCAGCAGGCTCGGTGGGAGCAATCAGCCCCAGCATTTT,CASRLGGSNQPQHF
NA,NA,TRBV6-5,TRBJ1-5,TGTGCCAGCAGTTACTCGGGGGAGGATAATCAGCCCCAGCATTTT,CASSYSGEDNQPQHF
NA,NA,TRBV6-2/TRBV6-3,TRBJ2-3,TGTGCCAGCAGCCTAAGACTTGGAGATACGCAGTATTTT,CASSLRLGDTQYF
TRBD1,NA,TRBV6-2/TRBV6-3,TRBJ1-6,TGTGCCAGCAGTCCACCGGGACAGCAATCGAAGACCCTCCACTTT,CASSPPGQQSKTLHF
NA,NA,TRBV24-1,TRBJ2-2,TGTGCCACCACCCCGGGACCGGACCACACCGGGGAGCTGTTTTTT,CATTPGPDHTGELFF
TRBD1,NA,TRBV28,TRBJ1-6,TGTGCCAGCAGAAAGGGCAGGGGGTATAATTCACCCCTCCACTTT,CASRKGRGYNSPLHF
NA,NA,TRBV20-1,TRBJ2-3,TGCAGTGCTAGAGACACAGGAGGGATCACAGATACGCAGTATTTT,CSARDTGGITDTQYF
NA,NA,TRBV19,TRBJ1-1,TGTGCCAGTAGGCCAAGTAAACTGAACACTGAAGCTTTCTTT,CASRPSKLNTEAFF
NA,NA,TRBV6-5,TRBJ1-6,TGTGCCAGCAGTTACCAGAGACAGGCACCCCTCCACTTT,CASSYQRQAPLHF
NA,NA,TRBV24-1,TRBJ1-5,TGTGCCACCAGTGACCGGACTAGGGGCAATCAGCCCCAGCATTTT,CATSDRTRGNQPQHF
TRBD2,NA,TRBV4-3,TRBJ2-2,TGCGCCAGCAGCCGGGGGACTAGCCCTCCCGGGGAGCTGTTTTTT,CASSRGTSPPGELFF
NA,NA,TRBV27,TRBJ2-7,TGTGCCAGCCGACTTTTTGTTGTCGGGGATGCCTACGAGCAGTACTTC,CASRLFVVGDAYEQYF
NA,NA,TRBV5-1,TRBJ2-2,TGCGCCAGCAGCTTGGACCATCTAGCAACCGGGGAGCTGTTTTTT,CASSLDHLATGELFF
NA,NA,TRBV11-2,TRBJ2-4,TGTGCCAGCAGCTTGGGAGACCAAATAGCCAAAAACATTCAGTACTTC,CASSLGDQIAKNIQYF
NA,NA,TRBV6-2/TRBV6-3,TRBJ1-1,TGTGCCAGCAGTTCCCCCGGCCGTGCGGCTTTCTTT,CASSSPGRAAFF
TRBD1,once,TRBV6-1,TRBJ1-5,TGTGCCAGCAGTCTGGGACAGGGGTATCAGCCCCAGCATTTT,CASSLGQGYQPQHF
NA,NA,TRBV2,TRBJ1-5,TGTGCCAGCAGTGGGCCTTACAATCAGCCCCAGCGTTTT,CASSGPYNQPQRF
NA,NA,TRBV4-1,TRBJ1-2,TGCGCCAGCAGCCTAGGCTCCGAGGGGTCGGGGGTTGGCTACACCTTC,CASSLGSEGSGVGYTF
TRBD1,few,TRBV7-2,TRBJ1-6,TGTGCCAGCACCTCAAGCTTGGGACAGGGCCGTTCACCCCTCCACTTT,CASTSSLGQGRSPLHF
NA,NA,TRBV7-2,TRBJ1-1,TGTGCCAGCAGCCCAGGAATTTACACTGAAGCTTTCTTT,CASSPGIYTEAFF
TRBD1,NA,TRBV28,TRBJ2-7,TGTGCCAGCAGTATGCCCGGGACAGGGGGCTCCGAGCAGTACTTC,CASSMPGTGGSEQYF
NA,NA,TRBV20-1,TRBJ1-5,TGCAGTGCTGGAAAGGGCAATCAGCCCCAGCATTTT,CSAGKGNQPQHF
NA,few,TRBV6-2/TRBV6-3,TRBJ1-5,TGTGCCAGCAGTCGGATCAATCAGCCCCAGCATTTT,CASSRINQPQHF
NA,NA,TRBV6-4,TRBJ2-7,TGTGCCAGCAGTGTATCTGCGGCTTCTAGCTCCTACGAGCAGTACTTC,CASSVSAASSSYEQYF
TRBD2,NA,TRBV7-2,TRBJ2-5,TGTGCCAGCAGCCCGGGACTAGCTAAAGAGACCCAGTACTTC,CASSPGLAKETQYF
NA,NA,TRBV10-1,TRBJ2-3,TGCGCCAGCAGTGGTCAGGGGAGGAAATCCACAGATACGCAGTATTTT,CASSGQGRKSTDTQYF
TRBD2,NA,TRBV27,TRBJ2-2,TGTGCCAGCAGTTTCTCTAGCGGGATCACCGGGGAGCTGTTTTTT,CASSFSSGITGELFF
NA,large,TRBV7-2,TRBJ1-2,TGTGCCAGCACTAGGTGGGATCGGGGATCGACTTCTACCTTC,CASTRWDRGSTSTF
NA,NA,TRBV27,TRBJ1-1,TGTGCCAGCAGTTTAAACCGGGGGCGGACTGAAGCTTTCTTT,CASSLNRGRTEAFF
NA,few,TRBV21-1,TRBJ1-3,TGTGCCAGCACCCGGGTCTCTGGAAACACCATATATTTT,CASTRVSGNTIYF
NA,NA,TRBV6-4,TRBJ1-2,TGTGCCAGCAGTGATAAACCCTCGGATGGCTACACCTTC,CASSDKPSDGYTF
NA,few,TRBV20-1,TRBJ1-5,TGCAGTGCTAGACCCTCGGGGGCGGCCCAGCATTTT,CSARPSGAAQHF
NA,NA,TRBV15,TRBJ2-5,TGTGCCACCAGCAGAGAGGACGGATTCAAAAAAGAGACCCAGTACTTC,CATSREDGFKKETQYF
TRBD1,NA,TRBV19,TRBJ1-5,TGTGCCAGTAGGGGGGGACAGCAGCCTGATCAGCCCCAGCATTTT,CASRGGQQPDQPQHF
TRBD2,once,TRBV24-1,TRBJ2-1,TGTGCCACCAGTGACCAACTAGCGTTTAGCTACAATGAGCAGTTCTTC,CATSDQLAFSYNEQFF
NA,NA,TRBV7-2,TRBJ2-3,TGTGCCAGCCTCCTTGGGTGGGGGCCAGATACGCAGTATTTT,CASLLGWGPDTQYF
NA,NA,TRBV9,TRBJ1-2,TGTGCCAGCAGCGTAGGGCAAACAGGACACTATGGCTACACCTTC,CASSVGQTGHYGYTF
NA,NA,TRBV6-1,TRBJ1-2,TGTGCCAGCCGGGAGGAGTGGGACTATGGCTACACCTTC,CASREEWDYGYTF
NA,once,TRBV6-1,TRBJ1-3,TGTGCCAGCAGGGGGGGACTGAGCTCTGGAAACACCATATATTTT,CASRGGLSSGNTIYF
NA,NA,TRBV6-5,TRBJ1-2,TGTGCCAGCAGTTACCTCTCCTGGGGGGGCCGTTACCCGGGGCACTATGGCTACACCTTC,CASSYLSWGGRYPGHYGYTF
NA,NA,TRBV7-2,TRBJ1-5,TGTGCCAGCAGCACTCGGAATCAGCCCCAGCATTTT,CASSTRNQPQHF